These T cell receptor beta chains were read from a single sample in a study of identifying expanded T cells in peripheral blood. This table comes from immunoSEQ multiplex PCR, and its TCRdb copy is limited to in-frame clones, with some not included. The sample yields approximately 97,000 clones, approximately 88% seen once. The sequenced material came from blood. These receptors were collected from a person aged 18 to 75 in good health. CDR3s include the opening cysteine and the closing phenylalanine or tryptophan. D genes are given only for firm matches. Part of the rows lack a size; the others show once, few, many or a class for expanded clones.

v_call	j_call	clone_size	d_call	cdr3_nt	cdr3_aa
TRBV4-1	TRBJ2-7	once	.	TGCGCCAGCAGCCAACTCTTAGTAGGCGAGCAGTACTTC	CASSQLLVGEQYF
TRBV9	TRBJ1-2	medium-sized	TRBD1	TGTGCCAGCAGTGGGCCCCGGGACAGGGGTTGGTATGGCTACACCTTC	CASSGPRDRGWYGYTF
TRBV2	TRBJ2-7	.	TRBD1	TGTGCCAGCAGACCCGGACAGGGAAGGAACGAGCAGTACTTC	CASRPGQGRNEQYF
TRBV7-5	TRBJ2-1	.	.	TGTGCCAGAAGCTTGCCCCCTGCTAGCGGGATTCCTGAGCAGTTCTTC	CARSLPPASGIPEQFF
TRBV7-2	TRBJ1-2	.	.	TGTGCCAGCAGCTTGTTCAGGACCTATGGCTACACCTTC	CASSLFRTYGYTF
TRBV7-3	TRBJ2-5	.	.	TGTGCCAGCAGCTTTTATGGTGGTACCCAGTACTTC	CASSFYGGTQYF
TRBV2	TRBJ2-3	.	TRBD1	TGTGCCAGCAGTCCAGGGGGCTTGAGCACAGATACGCAGTATTTT	CASSPGGLSTDTQYF
TRBV5-8	TRBJ2-3	.	TRBD1	TGTGCCAGCAGCCCGGGAGGGGGACAGGGGACAGATACGCAGTATTTT	CASSPGGGQGTDTQYF
TRBV28	TRBJ1-4	once	TRBD1	TGTGCCACAAGGGGGACAGGGGGAGAAAAACTGTTTTTT	CATRGTGGEKLFF
TRBV19	TRBJ1-5	.	.	TGTGCCAGTAGTATGAATAGGGGGAGTCAGCCCCAGCATTTT	CASSMNRGSQPQHF
TRBV7-9	TRBJ2-5	.	TRBD2	TGTGCCAGCAGCCCCGGACTAGCGGTCGAGACCCAGTACTTC	CASSPGLAVETQYF
TRBV7-3	TRBJ2-2	.	.	TGTGCCAGCAGCTCCACTCTACTAGCCTCCGGGGAGCTGTTTTTT	CASSSTLLASGELFF
TRBV9	TRBJ1-4	.	.	TGTGCCAGCAGCGTAGAGGCCACCGGACGTGAAAAACTGTTTTTT	CASSVEATGREKLFF
TRBV18	TRBJ1-1	.	TRBD1	TGTGCCAGCTCACCAGCTCGGACAGGTTCGGGTGAAGCTTTCTTT	CASSPARTGSGEAFF
TRBV10-1	TRBJ2-1	.	.	TGCGCCAGCAGTGAGTTAGGCCGGGACAATGAGCAGTTCTTC	CASSELGRDNEQFF
TRBV5-1	TRBJ2-7	.	.	TGCGCCAGCAGCTTGGGATCGGGCTACGAGCAGTACTTC	CASSLGSGYEQYF
TRBV29-1	TRBJ2-2	.	.	TGCAGCGTTGTATCTAGGGGACTTGAAAACACCGGGGAGCTGTTTTTT	CSVVSRGLENTGELFF
TRBV7-9	TRBJ1-1	.	.	TGTGCCAGCAGCTTTCTCCTTCAAGCCCGGTCCCCACAAACTGAAGCTTTCTTT	CASSFLLQARSPQTEAFF
TRBV5-1	TRBJ2-4	once	.	TGCGCCAGCAGCTTGTCGGAAGTAGCCAAAAACATTCAGTACTTC	CASSLSEVAKNIQYF
TRBV6-6	TRBJ2-1	once	.	TGTGCCAGCACAGAACGAGGGGGTGAGCAGTTCTTC	CASTERGGEQFF
TRBV5-1	TRBJ2-1	.	.	TGCGCCAGCAGCTTGGGGCAGGTCACCAATGAGCAGTTCTTC	CASSLGQVTNEQFF
TRBV11-2	TRBJ1-1	.	.	TGTGCCAGCAGCTTTCGGGATAACACTGAAGCTTTCTTT	CASSFRDNTEAFF
TRBV15	TRBJ1-2	.	TRBD1	TGTGCCACCAGCAGGGGACAGGGCGGAGGCTACACCTTC	CATSRGQGGGYTF
TRBV5-1	TRBJ2-5	.	.	TGCGCCAGCAGCTTGTCTGGGGGTACAGGGGAGACCCAGTACTTC	CASSLSGGTGETQYF
TRBV28	TRBJ2-3	.	.	TGTGCCAGCAGTTTTCGCGGGACCGGCACAGATACGCAGTATTTT	CASSFRGTGTDTQYF
TRBV6-1	TRBJ2-7	.	.	TGTGCCAGCAGGGACTTCTCCTACGAGCAGTACTTC	CASRDFSYEQYF
TRBV27	TRBJ2-7	.	.	TGTGCCAGCAGTTCCCCGAGGTCCTACGAGCAGTACTTC	CASSSPRSYEQYF
TRBV6-5	TRBJ2-7	.	.	TGTGCCAGCGGGGGGTCCTACGAGCAGTACTTC	CASGGSYEQYF
TRBV9	TRBJ2-7	.	TRBD1	TGTGCCAGCAGCGTAGGAGTGGGACAGGGAAGGTTAAGCGAGCAGTACTTC	CASSVGVGQGRLSEQYF
TRBV19	TRBJ2-7	.	TRBD1	TGTGCCAGTAGTAATCTCCCGGGACAGGCCTACGAGCAGTACTTC	CASSNLPGQAYEQYF
TRBV19	TRBJ1-2	.	.	TGTGCCAGTAGTATAGGGGGGATCGATCTTAACTATGGCTACACCTTC	CASSIGGIDLNYGYTF
TRBV5-1	TRBJ2-1	.	TRBD2	TGCGCCAGCAGCTCCGGGACTAGCGGGAGTATGTATGAGCAGTTCTTC	CASSSGTSGSMYEQFF
TRBV15	TRBJ2-1	.	TRBD2	TGTGCCACCAGCGGATCCGGGACTAGCGATTACAATGAGCAGTTCTTC	CATSGSGTSDYNEQFF
TRBV5-1	TRBJ1-5	.	.	TGCGCCAGCAGCTTGGGAAGTGATCAGCCCCAGCATTTT	CASSLGSDQPQHF
TRBV2	TRBJ2-7	few	.	TGTGCCAGCACCCTTTCTCGAGGGGACTACGAGCAGTACTTC	CASTLSRGDYEQYF
TRBV9	TRBJ2-1	.	.	TGTGCCAGCAGCGCCTACCAAGGGACTGAGCAGTTCTTC	CASSAYQGTEQFF
TRBV5-1	TRBJ2-5	.	.	TGCGCCAGCAGCACCCAGGGAGTATACCAAGAGACCCAGTACTTC	CASSTQGVYQETQYF
TRBV2	TRBJ1-1	.	.	TGTGCCAGCAGAGTAGGTGGGGGAGCTTTCTTT	CASRVGGGAFF
TRBV12-5	TRBJ2-7	.	.	TGTGCTAGTGGTTTGGGGAACGGGGGGCGCGACGAGCAGTACTTC	CASGLGNGGRDEQYF
TRBV6-6	TRBJ2-7	few	TRBD1	TGTGCCAGCAGTACCGGGGACAGAACCTACGAGCAGTACTTC	CASSTGDRTYEQYF
TRBV9	TRBJ2-2	.	.	TGTGCCAGCAGCACGGGACCCAACACCGGGGAGCTGTTTTTT	CASSTGPNTGELFF
TRBV7-2	TRBJ2-1	.	.	TGTGCCAGCAGCTTAAGTTTAGGGGCGGTGAATGAGCAGTTCTTC	CASSLSLGAVNEQFF
TRBV4-1	TRBJ1-1	.	.	TGCGCCAGCAGCCAAATTCCAGACAACTCGAACACTGAAGCTTTCTTT	CASSQIPDNSNTEAFF
TRBV18	TRBJ2-5	.	.	TGTGCCAGCTCACCAACTTACGAGGAGACCCAGTACTTC	CASSPTYEETQYF
TRBV28	TRBJ1-6	few	.	TGTGCCAGCACTGTACGGGGGGCGCTGGGTTCACCCCTCCACTTT	CASTVRGALGSPLHF
TRBV7-9	TRBJ2-7	.	.	TGTGCCAGCAGCCCCTCGCAGGAGCTGTCCTACGAGCAGTACTTC	CASSPSQELSYEQYF
TRBV4-2	TRBJ2-6	.	.	TGTGCCAGCAGCCCCTACCGGGATAAACTTAGCTCTGGGGCCAACGTCCTGACTTTC	CASSPYRDKLSSGANVLTF
TRBV7-9	TRBJ1-1	.	.	TGTGCCAGCAGCATTACAGGGAACACTGAAGCTTTCTTT	CASSITGNTEAFF